This T cell receptor beta chain was captured in a study of T cell responses to AZD1222 COVID-19 vaccine. Findings of the study overall: Spike regions recognized by vaccine-associated CD4 TCRs spanned the protein, led by 160-218 and 743-854. Unmutated regions of variants are reportedly targeted by nearly half of spike-specific TCRs.

V trimming: 4 bases; J trimming: 6 bases; junction bases outside the gene matches: 14. Germline-derived CDR1 and CDR2 are SGHVS and FQNEAQ. The CDR3 has 17 amino acids. About this clone itself: What it binds is unknown.

TCRdb's table, derived via immunoSEQ multiplex PCR, lists solely in-frame clones and lacks some. The sample gives around 90,000 clones, under 95% of which show up once; roughly 5.5% is in the top ten. The receptor was derived from an adult in good health. The input for sequencing was peripheral blood, taken on day 0 of MenACWY control vaccination. The chain uses TRBV7-8 and TRBJ2-1; 8 positions match TRBD2. The chain's CDR3 is CASSSRPRGGLGNEQFF. As DNA, the CDR3 is TGTGCCAGCAGCTCCCGGCCTCGGGGGGGTTTAGGCAATGAGCAGTTCTTC.